What follows are 15 T cell receptor beta chains derived from one specimen sequenced in a study of OX40 agonist ivuxolimab in advanced cancers. This table comes from immunoSEQ multiplex PCR, and its TCRdb copy is limited to in-frame clones, with some not included. The data show roughly 15,000 clones, with approximately 92% seen just once and 6.5% to 8% held by the top ten. The sample in question was CD4+ or CD8+ T cells sorted from blood, obtained in a trial of the OX40 agonist ivuxolimab. The receptors were sampled from an adult with an advanced solid tumor such as melanoma, head and neck, liver or kidney cancer.

The chain uses TRBV11-1 and TRBJ2-7; TRBD1 matches at 9 bases. Trimming at V came to 5 bases and at J to 0 bases, leaving 5 bases not matched to a gene. The CDR3 extends over 15 amino acids. Germline CDR1 reads SGHAT; CDR2 reads FQDESV (reference sequence). In DNA, the CDR3 is TGTGCCAGCAGCATAGGACAGGGGAGCTCCTACGAGCAGTACTTC. Translation: CASSIGQGSSYEQYF.

This clone was found once. The gene calls are TRBV28 and TRBJ2-5; 8 bases are shared with TRBD1. The CDR3 loop spans 14 amino acids. The V segment lost 6 bases and the J segment 4 bases; nucleotides outside the gene matches: 7. Looked up from germline, CDR1 is MDHEN and CDR2 is SYDVKM. For the CDR3, the DNA is TGTGCCAGCAGCGGGACAGGCCCCGCAGAGACCCAGTACTTC. Amino acid sequence: CASSGTGPAETQYF.

The V call is TRBV4-1, the J call TRBJ1-1; D is possibly TRBD1 (5 bases). The CDR3 totals 14 residues. The ends were cut back, 3 bases at V and 1 base at J, with 9 bases in the middle. Germline CDR1 is MGHRA and CDR2 is YSYEKL. The CDR3 reads CASSQVQGNTEAFF. The CDR3 coding sequence is TGCGCCAGCAGCCAGGTTCAGGGGAACACTGAAGCTTTCTTT.

The chain recombines TRBV11-2 with TRBJ2-1; D is ambiguous. The CDR3 has 11 residues. Germline values: CDR1 SGHAT, CDR2 FQNNGV. The germline V and J ends were trimmed by 2 bases and 8 bases, with 4 bases remaining between them. The CDR3 coding sequence is TGTGCCAGCAGCTTAATGGATGAGCAGTTCTTC. Its translation is CASSLMDEQFF.

The CDR3 coding sequence is TGCGCCAGCAGTCAGGCGGGCTTCGGCAATCAGCCCCAGCATTTT. It yields the protein CASSQAGFGNQPQHF. The chain employs TRBV23-1 and TRBJ1-5; D unresolved. TRBV23-1 counts as an open reading frame of uncertain function. There are 15 residues in the CDR3. V dropped 3 bases and J dropped 2 bases, with 11 bases sitting between them.

This rearrangement joins TRBV6-5 to TRBJ2-1, with unresolved D. This CDR3 has 12 residues. Germline loops: CDR1 MNHEY, CDR2 SVGAGI. V shed 2 bases and J shed 10 bases, with 9 bases lying between them. CDR3 residues: CASSYPGPEQFF. DNA of the CDR3: TGTGCCAGCAGTTACCCAGGCCCCGAGCAGTTCTTC.

The V and J genes are TRBV5-6 and TRBJ1-1; TRBD1 is a possible D gene (5 bases). CDR3 size: 17 residues. V lost 4 bases to trimming and J lost 3 bases, with 22 bases between them. Germline V CDR1 and CDR2: SGHDT, YYEEEE. CDR3: CASSEWGRVEEDTEAFF. CDR3 nucleotide sequence: TGTGCCAGCAGCGAGTGGGGCAGGGTGGAGGAGGACACTGAAGCTTTCTTT.

The chain links TRBV7-3 to TRBJ2-3, with a possible D match to TRBD2 (6 bases). The CDR3 extends over 14 amino acids. CDR1 SGHTA and CDR2 FQGTGA come from the germline V gene. V gave up 8 bases and J gave up 0 bases, with 12 bases separating them. The CDR3 nucleotides are TGTGCCAGCGGGTCGGGGGTTAGCACAGATACGCAGTATTTT. This encodes CASGSGVSTDTQYF.

The gene calls are TRBV7-9 and TRBJ2-2; 12 bases agree with TRBD2. The CDR3 totals 19 residues. Germline V lookup: CDR1 SEHNR, CDR2 FQNEAQ (reference sequence). V trimming: 1 base; J trimming: 6 bases; junction bases outside the gene matches: 12. CDR3 residues: CASSLVTLAGGPNPGELFF. CDR3 nucleotides: TGTGCCAGCAGCTTAGTAACTCTAGCGGGGGGGCCGAATCCCGGGGAGCTGTTTTTT.

This chain links TRBV5-5 with TRBJ1-1, with D possibly matching TRBD1 (6 bases). The V gene's germline CDR1 is SGHKS and CDR2 YYEKEE (reference sequence). Trimming shortened V by 2 bases and J by 0 bases, and 11 bases separated the two germline ends. This CDR3 is built from 15 residues. Here the CDR3 DNA reads TGTGCCAGCAGCTTAGGGGGATTCATGAACACTGAAGCTTTCTTT. It translates to CASSLGGFMNTEAFF.

The CDR3 DNA is TGTGCCAGCAGCTTTTGGGGGGCGGGGAACACTGAAGCTTTCTTT. This sequence encodes CASSFWGAGNTEAFF. The chain links TRBV7-2 to TRBJ1-1; a possible D gene is TRBD1 (6 bases). This CDR3 is built from 15 residues. The V end lost 3 bases, the J end lost 1 base, and 12 bases lay between the germline ends. CDR1 and CDR2 (germline): SGHTA, FQGNSA.

The V gene is TRBV2, the J gene TRBJ1-5, with unresolved D. V was trimmed by 7 bases and J by 0 bases, leaving 10 bases between them. CDR1 is SNHLY, CDR2 FYNNEI, per germline. The CDR3 runs 14 residues. CDR3 sequence reads: CASMQVYSNQPQHF. CDR3 sequence (DNA): TGTGCCAGCATGCAGGTTTATAGCAATCAGCCCCAGCATTTT.

The rearrangement joins TRBV28 to TRBJ1-2; 7 positions match TRBD1. V was clipped by 6 bases and J by 3 bases; unmatched bases: 10. The CDR3 length is 15 residues. The germline gives CDR1 MDHEN, CDR2 SYDVKM. CDR3 in amino acids: CASSSRQGSDYGYTF. CDR3 DNA sequence: TGTGCCAGCAGCTCCAGACAGGGCAGTGACTATGGCTACACCTTC.

The V gene is TRBV7-6, the J gene TRBJ2-3, with 8 bases lining up with TRBD1. Germline V gives CDR1 SGHVS, CDR2 FNYEAQ. Unmatched junction bases numbered 6, after V lost 2 bases and J lost 2 bases. The length of the CDR3 is 16 residues. In DNA, the CDR3 is TGTGCCAGCAGCTTATTGGCGGGACAGGACACAGATACGCAGTATTTT. It yields the protein CASSLLAGQDTDTQYF.

The table lists this clone with a few counts. The chain carries TRBV13 and TRBJ2-5; 7 bases map to TRBD2. Germline loops: CDR1 PRHDT, CDR2 FYEKMQ (reference sequence). This CDR3 contains 13 residues. V lost 4 bases, J lost 4 bases, and 3 bases stayed unmatched. In DNA, the CDR3 is TGTGCCAGCAGCTCGACTAGCAGAGAGACCCAGTACTTC. Translating gives CASSSTSRETQYF.